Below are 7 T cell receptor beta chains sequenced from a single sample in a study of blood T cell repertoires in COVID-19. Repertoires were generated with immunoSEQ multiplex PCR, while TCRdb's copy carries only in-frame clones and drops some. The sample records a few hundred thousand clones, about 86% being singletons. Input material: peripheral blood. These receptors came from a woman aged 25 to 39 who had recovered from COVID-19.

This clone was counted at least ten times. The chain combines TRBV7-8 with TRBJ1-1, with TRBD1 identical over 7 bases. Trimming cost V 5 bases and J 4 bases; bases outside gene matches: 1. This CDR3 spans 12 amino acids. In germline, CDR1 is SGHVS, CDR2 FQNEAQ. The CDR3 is CASSRQGTEAFF. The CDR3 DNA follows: TGTGCCAGCAGCCGACAGGGCACTGAAGCTTTCTTT.

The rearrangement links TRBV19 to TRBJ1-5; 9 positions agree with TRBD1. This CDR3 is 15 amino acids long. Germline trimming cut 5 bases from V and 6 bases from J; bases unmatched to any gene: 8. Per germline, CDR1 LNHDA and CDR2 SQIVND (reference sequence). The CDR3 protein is CASSPKDRGGQPQHF. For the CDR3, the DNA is TGTGCCAGTAGTCCAAAGGACAGGGGTGGTCAGCCCCAGCATTTT.

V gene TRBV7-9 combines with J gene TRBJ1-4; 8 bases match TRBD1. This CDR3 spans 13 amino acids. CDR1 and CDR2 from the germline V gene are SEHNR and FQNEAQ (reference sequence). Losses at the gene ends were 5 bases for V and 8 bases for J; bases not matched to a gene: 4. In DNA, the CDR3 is TGTGCCAGCAGCCGTACAGGGGGAGAAAAACTGTTTTTT. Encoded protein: CASSRTGGEKLFF.

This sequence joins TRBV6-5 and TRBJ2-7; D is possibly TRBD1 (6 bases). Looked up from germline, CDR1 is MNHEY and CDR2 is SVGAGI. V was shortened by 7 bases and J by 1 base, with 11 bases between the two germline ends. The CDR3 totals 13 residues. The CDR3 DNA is TGTGCCAGCAACCCAGACAGGTCCTACGAGCAGTACTTC. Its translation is CASNPDRSYEQYF.

The CDR3 sequence: CASTSGTGHKNTEAFF. The DNA of the CDR3 is TGTGCTAGTACCTCCGGCACGGGACATAAGAACACTGAAGCTTTCTTT. The rearrangement links TRBV12-5 to TRBJ1-1; possibly TRBD1 for D (6 bases). The V end lost 8 bases, the J end lost 1 base, and 20 bases lay between the germline ends. In germline, CDR1 is LGHNT, CDR2 FRNRAP. This CDR3 spans 16 amino acids.

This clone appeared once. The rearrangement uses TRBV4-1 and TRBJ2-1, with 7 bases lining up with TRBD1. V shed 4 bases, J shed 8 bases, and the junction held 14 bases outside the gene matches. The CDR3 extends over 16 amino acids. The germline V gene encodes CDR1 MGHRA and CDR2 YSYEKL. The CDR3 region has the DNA TGCGCCAGCAGCCGCACAAGACAGGGTAATATCTATGAGCAGTTCTTC. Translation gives CASSRTRQGNIYEQFF.

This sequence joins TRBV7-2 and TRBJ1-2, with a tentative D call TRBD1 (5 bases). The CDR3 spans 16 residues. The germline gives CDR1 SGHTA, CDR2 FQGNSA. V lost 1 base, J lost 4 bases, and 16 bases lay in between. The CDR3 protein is CASSLVGADRTYGYTF. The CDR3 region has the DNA TGTGCCAGCAGCTTAGTAGGGGCCGACCGGACCTATGGCTACACCTTC.